Below, 10 T cell receptor beta chains from the same sample are listed, as sequenced in a study of tumor-infiltrating lymphocytes in primary liver carcinoma. Co-extraction of both nucleic acids (RNA and DNA) used about 20-34 mg of unsorted bulk tissue. TCR beta cDNA came from about 0.55 ug total RNA, primed with a constant-region primer. Amplification in three nested multiplex PCR rounds with slightly modified ARM-PCR gave rise to TCR beta libraries. PCR rounds one and two used TRBV1-TRBV30 forward primers with a C-beta reverse primer for 10 cycles each. TCRdb fed the multiplex PCR reads into MiXCR, producing one record per CDR3 protein. The profile covers about 97,000 distinct CDR3 sequences, with around 66% appearing a single time and about 12% taken by the ten largest. The sample comprised liver tumor tissue from sampling region 2. Subset in this sample: tumor region T2, inferior pole. All receptors derive from a woman aged 55-69 years with primary liver carcinoma and hepatitis B virus infection.

This clonotype was recorded once. At one of its ends the junction is not consistent with the germline gene, which may arise from a read error. This chain connects TRBV11-2 to TRBJ2-3; no clear D gene. The CDR3 runs to 13 residues. The germline gives CDR1 SGHAT, CDR2 FQNNGV. CDR3 amino acids: CASSLDPGDMLYF. In DNA form, the CDR3 reads TGTGCCAGCAGCTTAGATCCAGGAGATATGCTGTACTTT.

As concerns this clonotype: Without the conserved terminal phenylalanine or tryptophan, this CDR3 likely stems from a read error. The J gene is TRBJ1-5, the V gene TRBV12-3 or TRBV12-4; the match to TRBD1 covers 8 bases. The CDR3 has 14 residues. The CDR3 loop reads CSSRTGYGHQPQHS. CDR3 sequence (DNA): TGTTCCAGCAGGACAGGGTATGGTCATCAGCCCCAGCATTCT.

On this clonotype itself: At one of its ends the junction is not consistent with the germline gene, which may arise from a read error. CDR3 protein: CTSTEATNEKLFF. CDR3 sequence (DNA): TGTACCAGCACAGAGGCTACTAATGAAAAACTGTTTTTT. The chain has TRBV6-6 and TRBJ1-4; D remains unclear. CDR1 and CDR2 (germline): MNHNY, SVGAGI (reference sequence). CDR3 length: 13 amino acids.

In regard to this clonotype: As the CDR3 is not closed by the conserved phenylalanine or tryptophan, this likely results from a read error. The chain is built from TRBV12-3 or TRBV12-4 and TRBJ1-2; D remains unclear. This CDR3 region has 13 residues. The V gene lost 5 bases and the J gene lost 8 bases, with 15 bases spanning the gap. The CDR3 DNA sequence: TGTGCCAGCAGTCCTACCAGCCATGTGGGCTACACCTCC. It specifies CASSPTSHVGYTS.

About this clonotype itself: With a much larger clone just one base away, this may be a read error. This chain uses TRBV6-1 with TRBJ1-2; tentatively, D is TRBD1 (5 bases). The CDR3 totals 16 residues. Germline V gene data show CDR1 as MNHNS and CDR2 as SASEGT. DNA for the CDR3: TGTGCCAGCAGTGAAAGGGCTACAGGAGCTAACTATGGCTGCACCTTC. The encoded protein is CASSERATGANYGCTF.

J is TRBJ2-5 and V is TRBV28; 7 bases map to TRBD1. The CDR3 is made up of 13 amino acids. The germline CDR1 and CDR2 sequences are MDHEN and SYDVKM. Unmatched junction bases numbered 10, after V lost 10 bases and J lost 5 bases. This CDR3 reads CANTQTGHETQYF. The CDR3 coding sequence is TGTGCCAACACGCAGACAGGGCATGAGACCCAGTACTTC. Variable domain in full (rest from reference TRBV28 and TRBJ2-5): DVKVTQSSRYLVKRTGEKVFLECVQDMDHENMFWYRQDPGLGLRLIYFSYDVKMKEKGDIPEGYSVSREKKERFSLILESASTNQTSMYLCANTQTGHETQYFGPGTRLLVL.

This clonotype has more than one count but fewer than ten. The rearrangement joins TRBV5-1 to TRBJ2-1, with D unresolved. CDR1 and CDR2 from the germline V gene are SGHRS and YFSETQ. The CDR3 covers 12 residues. The V end was cut by 0 bases, the J end by 8 bases, with 6 bases between. The CDR3 is CASSLASDEQFF. As DNA, the CDR3 is TGCGCCAGCAGCTTGGCCTCGGATGAGCAGTTCTTC.

In the case of this clonotype: The junction departs from the called germline gene at one end, perhaps through a read error. The chain combines TRBV12-3 or TRBV12-4 with TRBJ2-1, with 11 bases matching TRBD2. This CDR3 region has 17 residues. CDR3 nucleotide sequence: TGTGTCAGCAGTCCAACCCCGGGGACTAGCGGCGACAATGAGCAATTCTTC. This gives the protein CVSSPTPGTSGDNEQFF.

This sequence joins TRBV11-3 and TRBJ1-1; D is unresolved. V lost 5 bases and J lost 0, with 10 bases in between. From germline, CDR1 is SGHNT and CDR2 YENEEA. The CDR3 contains 14 residues. CDR3: CASSLDGLNTEAFF. CDR3 sequence (DNA): TGTGCCAGCAGCCTGGATGGATTGAACACTGAAGCTTTCTTT.

To note about this clonotype: Since the CDR3 does not end with the conserved phenylalanine or tryptophan, this likely comes from a read error. The chain couples TRBV19 to TRBJ1-5; a weak D match, TRBD1 (5 bases). The CDR3 consists of 13 residues. Germline V CDR1 and CDR2: LNHDA, SQIVND (reference sequence). V was shortened by 7 bases and J by 9 bases, with 16 bases between the two germline ends. CDR3 region: CASTPGTGWPQHC. CDR3 DNA: TGTGCCAGTACTCCCGGGACCGGGTGGCCCCAGCATTGT.